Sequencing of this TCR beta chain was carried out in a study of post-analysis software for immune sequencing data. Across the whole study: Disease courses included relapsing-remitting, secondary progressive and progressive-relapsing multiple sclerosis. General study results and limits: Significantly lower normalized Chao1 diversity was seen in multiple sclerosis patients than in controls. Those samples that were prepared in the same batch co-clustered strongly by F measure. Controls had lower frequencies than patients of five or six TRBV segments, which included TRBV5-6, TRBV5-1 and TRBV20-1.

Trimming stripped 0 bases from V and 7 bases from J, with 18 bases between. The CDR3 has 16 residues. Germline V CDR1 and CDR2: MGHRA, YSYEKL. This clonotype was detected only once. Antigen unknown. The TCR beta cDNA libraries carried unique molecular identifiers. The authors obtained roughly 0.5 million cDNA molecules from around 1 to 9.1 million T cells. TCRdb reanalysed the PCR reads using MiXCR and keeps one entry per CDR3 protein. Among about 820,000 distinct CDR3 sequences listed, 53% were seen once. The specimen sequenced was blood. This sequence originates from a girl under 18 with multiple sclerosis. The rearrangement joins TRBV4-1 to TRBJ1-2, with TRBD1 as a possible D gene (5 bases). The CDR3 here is CASSQEPQGGRGGYTF. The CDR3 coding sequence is TGCGCCAGCAGCCAAGAACCCCAGGGTGGTCGAGGTGGCTACACCTTC.